Here is one TCR beta chain with its context. Antigen specificity is unknown. These data come from a study of beta chain features in type 1 diabetes. The investigators reverse transcribed all of the isolated RNA, so they sequenced expressed TCRB transcripts. Assay used: immunoSEQ multiplex PCR; TCRdb lists only in-frame clones, some missing. Of roughly 51,000 clones in the sample, 40% to 65% were seen once. The study, taken as a whole, reports: For Type 1 diabetes patients, all four CD4+ subsets carried TCRB CDR3s that were moderately but significantly shorter. Insertions were fewer and deletions more numerous at VDJ junctions in type 1 diabetes patients.

Material for sequencing was Tregs from blood. This TCR came from a woman aged 40-49 years with type 1 diabetes.

The CDR3 DNA follows: TGCGCCAGCAGCTTCCTTGGACAGGGGGCCAACTATGGCTACACCTTC. Its translation: CASSFLGQGANYGYTF. This chain connects TRBV5-1 to TRBJ1-2; 11 bases agree with TRBD1. Germline values: CDR1 SGHRS, CDR2 YFSETQ. The CDR3 length is 16 residues. V gave up 2 bases and J gave up 2 bases; unmatched junction bases: 5.